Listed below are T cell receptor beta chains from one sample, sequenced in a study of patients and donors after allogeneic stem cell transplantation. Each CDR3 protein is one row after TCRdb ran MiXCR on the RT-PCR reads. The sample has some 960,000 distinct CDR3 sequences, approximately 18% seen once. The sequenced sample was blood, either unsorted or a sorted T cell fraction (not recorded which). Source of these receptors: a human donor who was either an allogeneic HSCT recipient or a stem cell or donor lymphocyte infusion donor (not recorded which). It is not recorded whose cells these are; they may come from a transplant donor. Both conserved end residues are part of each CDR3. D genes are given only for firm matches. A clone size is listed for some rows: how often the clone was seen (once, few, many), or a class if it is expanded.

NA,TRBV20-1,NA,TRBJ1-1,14,CSANDRKRNTEAFF,TGCAGTGCTAACGACCGAAAGAGGAACACTGAAGCTTTCTTT
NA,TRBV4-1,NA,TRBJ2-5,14,CASSQEGNQETQYF,TGCGCCAGCAGCCAAGAAGGCAACCAAGAGACCCAGTACTTC
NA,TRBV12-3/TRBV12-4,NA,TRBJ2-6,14,CDSSLAPGANVLTF,TGTGACAGCAGTTTAGCCCCTGGGGCCAACGTCCTGACTTTC
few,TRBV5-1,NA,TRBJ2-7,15,CASSLEGQMGSGQYF,TGCGCCAGCAGCTTGGAGGGACAAATGGGCTCGGGGCAGTACTTC
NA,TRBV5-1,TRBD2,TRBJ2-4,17,CASSFDVAGGFRNIQYF,TGCGCCAGCAGCTTTGACGTAGCGGGAGGCTTCAGAAACATTCAGTACTTC
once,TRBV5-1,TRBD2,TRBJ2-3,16,CASTRIERDVSDTQYF,TGCGCCAGCACCCGAATTGAGCGGGATGTCTCAGATACGCAGTATTTT
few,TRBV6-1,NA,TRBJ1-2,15,CASTTPPHGGHRYTF,TGTGCCAGCACCACACCACCCCACGGGGGGCATCGCTACACCTTC
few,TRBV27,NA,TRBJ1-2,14,CASSLMRVGYGYTF,TGTGCCAGCAGTTTGATGCGGGTCGGCTATGGCTACACCTTC
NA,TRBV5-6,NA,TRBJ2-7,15,CASSLLAQKTYEQYF,TGTGCCAGCAGCCTGCTTGCACAGAAAACTTACGAGCAGTACTTC
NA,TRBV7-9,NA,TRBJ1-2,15,CASSLDGRGPYGYTF,TGTGCCAGCAGCTTAGACGGCAGGGGACCTTATGGCTACACCTTC
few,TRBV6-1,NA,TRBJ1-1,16,CASSENGRGLNTEAFF,TGTGCCAGCAGTGAAAATGGCAGGGGCTTGAACACTGAAGCTTTCTTT
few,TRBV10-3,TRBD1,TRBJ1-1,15,CAISEPGTANTEAFF,TGTGCCATCAGTGAGCCCGGGACAGCCAACACTGAAGCTTTCTTT
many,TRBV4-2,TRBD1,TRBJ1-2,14,CASSQDPGGNGYTF,TGTGCCAGCAGCCAAGACCCAGGGGGCAATGGCTACACCTTC
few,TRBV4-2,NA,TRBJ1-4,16,CASSQEPGANGEKLFF,TGTGCCAGCAGCCAAGAGCCCGGGGCTAACGGTGAAAAACTGTTTTTT
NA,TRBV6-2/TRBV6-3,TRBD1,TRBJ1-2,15,CASSYPGQGARGYTF,TGTGCCAGCAGTTACCCTGGACAGGGGGCGAGGGGCTACACCTTC
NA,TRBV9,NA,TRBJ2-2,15,CASSVVDSITGELFF,TGTGCCAGCAGCGTAGTTGACAGCATTACCGGGGAGCTGTTTTTT
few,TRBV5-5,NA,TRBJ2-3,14,CASSLIRETDTQYF,TGTGCCAGCAGCCTTATTAGGGAGACAGATACGCAGTATTTT
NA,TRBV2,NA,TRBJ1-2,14,CASSEDRAGYGYTF,TGTGCCAGCAGTGAAGACAGGGCCGGCTATGGCTACACCTTC
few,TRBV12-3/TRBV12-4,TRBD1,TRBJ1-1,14,CASSSWGQITEAFF,TGTGCCAGCAGTTCGTGGGGACAGATTACTGAAGCTTTCTTT
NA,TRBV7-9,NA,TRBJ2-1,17,CASSLRIGVLEGDEQFF,TGTGCCAGCAGCCTTCGTATCGGTGTGCTAGAAGGTGATGAGCAGTTCTTC
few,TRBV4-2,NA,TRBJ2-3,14,CASSGTRGTDTQYF,TGTGCCAGCAGCGGGACCAGAGGAACAGATACGCAGTATTTT